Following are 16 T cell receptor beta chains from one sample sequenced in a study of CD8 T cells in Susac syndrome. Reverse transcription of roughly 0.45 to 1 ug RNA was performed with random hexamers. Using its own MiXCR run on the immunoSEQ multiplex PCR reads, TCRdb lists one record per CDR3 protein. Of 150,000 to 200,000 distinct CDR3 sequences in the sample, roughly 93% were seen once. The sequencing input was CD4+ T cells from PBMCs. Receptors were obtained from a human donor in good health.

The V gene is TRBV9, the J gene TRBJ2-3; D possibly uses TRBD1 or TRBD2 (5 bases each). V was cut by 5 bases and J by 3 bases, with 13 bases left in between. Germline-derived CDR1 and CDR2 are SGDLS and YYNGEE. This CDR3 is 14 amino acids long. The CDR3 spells CASSAGTLTDTQYF. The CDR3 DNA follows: TGTGCCAGCAGTGCAGGGACCCTAACAGATACGCAGTATTTT. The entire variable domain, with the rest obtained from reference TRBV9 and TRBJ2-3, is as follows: DSGVTQTPKHLITATGQRVTLRCSPRSGDLSVYWYQQSLDQGLQFLIQYYNGEERAKGNILERFSAQQFPDLHSELNLSSLELGDSALYFCASSAGTLTDTQYFGPGTRLTVL.

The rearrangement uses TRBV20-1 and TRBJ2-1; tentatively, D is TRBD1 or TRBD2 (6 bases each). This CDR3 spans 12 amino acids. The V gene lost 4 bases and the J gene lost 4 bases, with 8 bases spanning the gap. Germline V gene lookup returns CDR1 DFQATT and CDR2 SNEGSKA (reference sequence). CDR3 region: CSAIGGYNEQFF. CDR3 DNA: TGCAGTGCTATAGGGGGGTACAATGAGCAGTTCTTC.

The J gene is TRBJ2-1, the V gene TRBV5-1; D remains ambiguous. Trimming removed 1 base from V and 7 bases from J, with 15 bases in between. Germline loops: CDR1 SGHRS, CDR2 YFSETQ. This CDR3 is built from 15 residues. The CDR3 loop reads CASSLLYSSGNEQFF. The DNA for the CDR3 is TGCGCCAGCAGCTTGCTCTACTCGTCTGGGAATGAGCAGTTCTTC.

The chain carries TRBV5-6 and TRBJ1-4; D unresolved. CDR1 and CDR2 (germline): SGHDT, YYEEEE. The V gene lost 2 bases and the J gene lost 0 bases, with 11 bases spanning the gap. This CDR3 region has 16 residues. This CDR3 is CASSFFSATTNEKLFF. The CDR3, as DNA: TGTGCCAGCAGCTTCTTCAGCGCTACAACTAATGAAAAACTGTTTTTT.

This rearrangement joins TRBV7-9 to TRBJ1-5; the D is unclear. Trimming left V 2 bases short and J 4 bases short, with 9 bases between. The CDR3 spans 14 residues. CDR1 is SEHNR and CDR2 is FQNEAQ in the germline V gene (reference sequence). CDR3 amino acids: CASSLLGGNQPQHF. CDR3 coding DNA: TGTGCCAGCAGCTTACTCGGAGGGAATCAGCCCCAGCATTTT.

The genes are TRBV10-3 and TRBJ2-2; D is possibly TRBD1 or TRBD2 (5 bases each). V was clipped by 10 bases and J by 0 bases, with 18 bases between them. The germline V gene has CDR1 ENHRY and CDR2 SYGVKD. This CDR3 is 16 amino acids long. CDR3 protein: CATLRPGRTNTGELFF. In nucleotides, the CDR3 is TGTGCCACCTTACGCCCGGGACGGACGAACACCGGGGAGCTGTTTTTT.

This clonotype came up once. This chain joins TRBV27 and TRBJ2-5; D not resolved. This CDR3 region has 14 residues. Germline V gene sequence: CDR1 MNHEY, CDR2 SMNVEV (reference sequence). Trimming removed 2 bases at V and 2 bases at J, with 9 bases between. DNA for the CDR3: TGTGCCAGCAGTTTAAGGAGAGGACAAGAGACCCAGTACTTC. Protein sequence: CASSLRRGQETQYF.

CDR3 coding DNA: TGTGCCAGCAGCCCCCGGGCGACAGGAGTTTCACCCCTCCACTTT. It is translated as CASSPRATGVSPLHF. This chain links TRBV7-9 with TRBJ1-6, with a possible D match to TRBD1 (6 bases). This CDR3 comprises 15 residues. Germline V gene sequence: CDR1 SEHNR, CDR2 FQNEAQ (reference sequence). V lost 5 bases, J lost 9 bases, and 17 bases lay in between. Full variable domain (remainder filled in from reference TRBV7-9 and TRBJ1-6): DTGVSQNPRHKITKRGQNVTFRCDPISEHNRLYWYRQTLGQGPEFLTYFQNEAQLEKSRLLSDRFSAERPKGSFSTLEIQRTEQGDSAMYLCASSPRATGVSPLHFGNGTRLTVT.

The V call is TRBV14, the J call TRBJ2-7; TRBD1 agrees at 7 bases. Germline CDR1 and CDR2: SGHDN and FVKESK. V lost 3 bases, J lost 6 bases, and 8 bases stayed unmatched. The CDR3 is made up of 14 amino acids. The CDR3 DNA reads TGTGCCAGCAGCCACACCGGACAGGTGGTCGAGCAGTACTTC. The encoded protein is CASSHTGQVVEQYF.

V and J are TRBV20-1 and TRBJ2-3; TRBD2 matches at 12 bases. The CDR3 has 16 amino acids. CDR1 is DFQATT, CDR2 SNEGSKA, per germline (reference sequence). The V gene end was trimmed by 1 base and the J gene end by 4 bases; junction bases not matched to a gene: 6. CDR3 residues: CSARVTSGGSPDTQYF. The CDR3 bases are TGCAGTGCTAGAGTCACTAGCGGGGGGAGTCCAGATACGCAGTATTTT.

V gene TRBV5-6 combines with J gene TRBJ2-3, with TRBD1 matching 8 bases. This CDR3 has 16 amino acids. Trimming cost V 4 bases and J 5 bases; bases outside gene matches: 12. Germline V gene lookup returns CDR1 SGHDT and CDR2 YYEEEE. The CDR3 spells CASSHPSRGQEDTQYF. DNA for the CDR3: TGTGCCAGCAGCCACCCGTCCAGGGGGCAAGAAGATACGCAGTATTTT.

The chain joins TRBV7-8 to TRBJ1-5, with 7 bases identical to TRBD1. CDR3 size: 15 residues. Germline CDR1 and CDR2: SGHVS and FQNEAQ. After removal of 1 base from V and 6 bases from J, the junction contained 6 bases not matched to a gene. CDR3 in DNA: TGTGCCAGCAGCTTAGGGGAGGGGGCAAGTCAGCCCCAGCATTTT. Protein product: CASSLGEGASQPQHF.

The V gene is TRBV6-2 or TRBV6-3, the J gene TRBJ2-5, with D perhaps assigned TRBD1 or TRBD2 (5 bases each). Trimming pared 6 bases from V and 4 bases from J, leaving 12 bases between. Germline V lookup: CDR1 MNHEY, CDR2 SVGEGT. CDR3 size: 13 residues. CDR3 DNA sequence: TGTGCCAGCAGATTTGGGGGAGTAGAGACCCAGTACTTC. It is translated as CASRFGGVETQYF.

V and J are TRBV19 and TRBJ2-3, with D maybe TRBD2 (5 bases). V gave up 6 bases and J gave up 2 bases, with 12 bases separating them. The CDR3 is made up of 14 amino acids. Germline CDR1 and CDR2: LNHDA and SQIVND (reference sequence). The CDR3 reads CASRNRDSTDTQYF. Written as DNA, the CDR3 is TGTGCCAGTAGGAACCGGGATTCCACAGATACGCAGTATTTT.

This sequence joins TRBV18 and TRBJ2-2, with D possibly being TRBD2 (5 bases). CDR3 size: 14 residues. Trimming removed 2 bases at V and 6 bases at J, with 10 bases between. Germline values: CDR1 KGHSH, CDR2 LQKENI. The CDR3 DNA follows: TGTGCCAGCTCACCATACGCGGGTTCCGGGGAGCTGTTTTTT. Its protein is CASSPYAGSGELFF.

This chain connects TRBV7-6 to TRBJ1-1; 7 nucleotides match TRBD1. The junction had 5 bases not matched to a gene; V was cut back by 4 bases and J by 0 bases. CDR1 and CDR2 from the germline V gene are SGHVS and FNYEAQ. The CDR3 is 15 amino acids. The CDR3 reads CASSYRTGVNTEAFF. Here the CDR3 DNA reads TGTGCCAGCAGCTATCGGACAGGAGTGAACACTGAAGCTTTCTTT.